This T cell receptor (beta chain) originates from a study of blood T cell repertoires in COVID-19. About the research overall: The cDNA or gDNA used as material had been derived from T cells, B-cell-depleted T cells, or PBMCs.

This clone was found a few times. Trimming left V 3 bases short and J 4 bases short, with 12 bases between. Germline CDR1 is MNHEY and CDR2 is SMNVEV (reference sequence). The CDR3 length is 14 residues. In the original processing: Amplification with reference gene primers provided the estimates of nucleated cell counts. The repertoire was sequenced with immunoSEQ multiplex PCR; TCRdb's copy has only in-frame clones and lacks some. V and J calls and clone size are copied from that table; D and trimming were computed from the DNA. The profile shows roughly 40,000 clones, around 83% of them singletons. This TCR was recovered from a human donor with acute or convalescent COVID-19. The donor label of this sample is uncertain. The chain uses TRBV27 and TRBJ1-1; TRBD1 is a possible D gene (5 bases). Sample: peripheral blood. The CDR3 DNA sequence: TGTGCCAGCAGTTTTGACGGGGGGAGCACTGAAGCTTTCTTT. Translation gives CASSFDGGSTEAFF.